This TCR beta chain was profiled in a study of STAT3 mutations in large granular lymphocyte leukemia. Findings and caveats of the study: In T-cell large granular lymphocyte leukemia, about half of patients showed multiple immunodominant subclonotypes.

Trimming cost V 0 bases and J 3 bases; bases outside gene matches: 7. Germline V lookup: CDR1 SGHRS, CDR2 YFSETQ. The CDR3 has 18 residues. About 40,000 productive templates were obtained per sample on average. Profiled with immunoSEQ multiplex PCR; TCRdb holds only in-frame clones, not every one. The data contain over 3,500 clones, 62% of them singletons. As to this clone: What it binds is not known.

The clonotype originates from a human donor with T large granular lymphocyte leukemia. Some clones in this sample may be carry-over from other donors' samples. The sample was PBMCs. The chain recombines TRBV5-1 with TRBJ2-2, with 11 bases fitting TRBD1. This chain's CDR3 is CASSLAGTGGPYTGELFF. CDR3 bases: TGCGCCAGCAGCTTGGCCGGGACAGGGGGTCCTTACACCGGGGAGCTGTTTTTT.